The clone carrying this T cell receptor beta chain was counted many times. Antigen specificity is unknown. Trimming took 2 bases from V and 0 from J, leaving 6 bases between them. CDR1 SGHNT and CDR2 YYREEE come from the germline V gene (reference sequence). There are 15 residues in the CDR3. Primers for the PCR totalled 60 Vbeta and 13 Jbeta. Assay: immunoSEQ multiplex PCR; the TCRdb copy retains only in-frame clones and omits some. Of 150,000 or so clones listed, around 9.7% were seen once; the top ten hold 1.8%. This entry is derived from a study of cytomegalovirus exposure and HLA in healthy donors. Study results and caveats: Researchers left out some V segments, among them TRBV6-2 and TRBV6-3, as indistinguishable. It was 160 or so TCR beta chains that were listed as cytomegalovirus-associated. Per a later analysis, approximately 16,000 TCR beta sequences showed association with HLA alleles at 0.05 false discovery rate.

Samples came from healthy bone marrow donors. The sample taken for sequencing was PBMCs. The chain uses TRBV5-4 and TRBJ2-6; D call uncertain. The TCR originated in a man aged 45-65 years in good health and CMV-seronegative. DNA for the CDR3: TGTGCCAGCAGCTTACAGCTCTCTGGGGCCAACGTCCTGACTTTC. It translates to CASSLQLSGANVLTF.